These T cell receptor beta chains were read from a single sample in a study of shared clonotypes between healthy human individuals. Generated by immunoSEQ multiplex PCR, the TCRdb table keeps only in-frame clones and is missing some. Counted here are roughly 490,000 clones, 76% occurring once; the ten biggest clones make up roughly 13%. The sample comprised PBMCs. All receptors come from a middle-aged woman in good health. Some clones in this sample may be carry-over from other donors' samples. Each CDR3 is given with its conserved first and last residue. The D gene is left open where the match is weak. Size is omitted from some rows. Given values are once, few, many or a class for expanded clones.

>TRBV10-3|TRBJ1-5|NA|NA
TGTGCCATCAGCACCGGGGGGGGCAATCAGCCCCAGCATTTT
CAISTGGGNQPQHF
>TRBV7-9|TRBJ2-6|NA|NA
TGTGCCAGCAGCCAATCCGGCGGGACGGTCTCTGGGGCCAACGTCCTGACTTTC
CASSQSGGTVSGANVLTF
>TRBV6-5|TRBJ2-7|once|TRBD1
TGTGCCAGCAAGGGACAGACCTACGAGCAGTACTTC
CASKGQTYEQYF
>TRBV5-1|TRBJ1-1|NA|NA
TGCGCCAGCAGGAGAGTTCAGGGAGGGCCCACTGAAGCTTTCTTT
CASRRVQGGPTEAFF
>TRBV15|TRBJ1-5|NA|NA
TGTGCCACCAGCAGAGAGGCAGGCCATCAGCCCCAGCATTTT
CATSREAGHQPQHF
>TRBV18|TRBJ2-5|once|NA
TGTGCCAGCTCACCGGGCCAGGGCAGGGGAAACCAAGAGACCCAGTACTTC
CASSPGQGRGNQETQYF
>TRBV7-7|TRBJ1-5|NA|NA
TGTGCTAGCAGAACCCACCGGGGGAAACAGCCCCAGCACTTT
CASRTHRGKQPQHF
>TRBV2|TRBJ1-1|NA|NA
TGTGCCAGCAGTGAAGGTCAGGGCTGGGGTACTGAAGCTTTCTTT
CASSEGQGWGTEAFF
>TRBV6-1|TRBJ2-1|NA|NA
TGTGCCAGCAGTGCGGTCGCGGGACCTTCTAGGGATGAGCAGTTCTTC
CASSAVAGPSRDEQFF
>TRBV7-2|TRBJ2-2|NA|NA
TGTGCCAGCAGCTTAGAAGGAGGTGATACCGGGGAGCTGTTTTTT
CASSLEGGDTGELFF
>TRBV11-2|TRBJ2-7|NA|NA
TGTGCCAGCAGCTTAGACTATAGGACAACCCACGAGCAGTACTTC
CASSLDYRTTHEQYF
>TRBV6-1|TRBJ2-7|NA|NA
TGTGCCAGCAGTGTACAGGGGGGGTACGAGCAGTACTTC
CASSVQGGYEQYF
>TRBV18|TRBJ2-7|NA|TRBD1
TGTGCCAGCTCACCGGACAGGGTGTCCTACGAGCAGTACTTC
CASSPDRVSYEQYF
>TRBV10-3|TRBJ2-7|once|NA
TGTGCCATCGCAACTAGGGGCCTCTACGAGCAGTACTTC
CAIATRGLYEQYF
>TRBV4-3|TRBJ2-1|NA|TRBD2
TGCGCCAGCAGCCAAGGCACTAGCGGGAGGGCCGTTGAGCAGTTCTTC
CASSQGTSGRAVEQFF
>TRBV7-9|TRBJ1-1|NA|TRBD1
TGTGCCAGCAGCCTCACCGGGACAGGGGGGACTGAAGCTTTCTTT
CASSLTGTGGTEAFF
>TRBV10-2|TRBJ2-7|NA|TRBD2
TGCGCCAGCAGAGGACTAGCGGGAGGCTACTACGAGCAGTACTTC
CASRGLAGGYYEQYF
>TRBV1|TRBJ1-3|NA|NA
TGCACCAGCAGCCAAGAAAACAGGGGATCTGGAAACACCATATATTTT
CTSSQENRGSGNTIYF
>TRBV5-1|TRBJ2-7|NA|TRBD2
TGCGCCAGCAGCCGGACTAGCGGGAGTCACGAGCAGTACTTC
CASSRTSGSHEQYF
>TRBV6-1|TRBJ1-1|few|NA
TGTGCCAGCAGTCCTAGACAGGATGGGGTTGAAGCTTTCTTT
CASSPRQDGVEAFF
>TRBV5-1|TRBJ2-1|once|NA
TGCGCCAGCAGCTCGTGGACTACCGACGCCAATGAGCAGTTCTTC
CASSSWTTDANEQFF
>TRBV5-4|TRBJ2-1|many|TRBD1
TGTGCCAGCAGCTTTAATCAGGGGGCAATGGTGGATGAGCAGTTCTTC
CASSFNQGAMVDEQFF
>TRBV5-1|TRBJ2-3|few|TRBD2
TGCGCCAGCAGGCTGTTTCGGGAGGGCGCAGATACGCAGTATTTT
CASRLFREGADTQYF
>TRBV28|TRBJ1-4|NA|NA
TGTGCCAGCAGAGGGGCAACTAATGAAAAACTGTTTTTT
CASRGATNEKLFF
>TRBV29-1|TRBJ1-4|few|TRBD1
TGCAGCGTTCGGTTTCAGGGGGCCGGAAATGAAAAACTGTTTTTT
CSVRFQGAGNEKLFF
>TRBV5-4|TRBJ2-1|NA|TRBD2
TGTGCCAGCAGCTTGGGACTAGCGGACTATGAGCAGTTCTTC
CASSLGLADYEQFF
>TRBV13|TRBJ1-1|many|NA
TGTGCCAGCAGCTACAACAGAATAATGAACACTGAAGCTTTCTTT
CASSYNRIMNTEAFF
>TRBV5-1|TRBJ1-4|NA|TRBD1
TGCGCCAGCAGCTGGGCCGGGACAGGGGCTTATGAAAAACTGTTTTTT
CASSWAGTGAYEKLFF
>TRBV27|TRBJ2-5|NA|TRBD2
TGTGCCAGCAGACTAGAAGCCGGGTCGGGAGGGGACCCAGAGACCCAGTACTTC
CASRLEAGSGGDPETQYF
>TRBV2|TRBJ1-4|NA|NA
TGTGCCAGCAGCCTACACAGGGAAACTAATGAAAAACTGTTTTTT
CASSLHRETNEKLFF
>TRBV5-4|TRBJ2-3|once|NA
TGTGCCAGCAGCTCCCTGGAAGCAGGCACAGATACGCAGTATTTT
CASSSLEAGTDTQYF
>TRBV30|TRBJ1-1|NA|NA
TGTGCCTGGATCAGGGTCTTGCGAGCTTTCTTT
CAWIRVLRAFF
>TRBV18|TRBJ2-1|NA|TRBD1
TGTGCCAGCTCGCATCCCGGGACAGGGTCCCATGAGCAGTTCTTC
CASSHPGTGSHEQFF
>TRBV18|TRBJ2-7|few|NA
TGTGCCAGCTCACCATCTGCCGGGACCACGTACGAGCAGTACTTC
CASSPSAGTTYEQYF
>TRBV7-2|TRBJ1-2|NA|NA
TGTGCCAGCAGCTTAGTTCGGGGAACCTATGGCTACACCTTC
CASSLVRGTYGYTF
>TRBV11-2|TRBJ2-7|NA|TRBD2
TGTGCCAGCAGCCAACTGACTAGCGGGAGTTACGAGCAGTACTTC
CASSQLTSGSYEQYF
>TRBV5-1|TRBJ2-2|NA|NA
TGCGCCAGCAGCTTGGCAGCGGCGAACACCGGGGAGCTGTTTTTT
CASSLAAANTGELFF
>TRBV29-1|TRBJ1-6|NA|TRBD1
TGCAGCGTTCGAACCGGGACAGAGTCACCCCTCCACTTT
CSVRTGTESPLHF
>TRBV11-1|TRBJ1-1|few|NA
TGTGCCAGCAGTCCTTGGGGGAGGGACACTGAAGCTTTCTTT
CASSPWGRDTEAFF
>TRBV5-4|TRBJ2-2|NA|NA
TGTGCCAGCAGCTTACTAACGGGAGAGGCCGGGGAGCTGTTTTTT
CASSLLTGEAGELFF
>TRBV11-2|TRBJ2-7|NA|NA
TGTGCCAGCAGCTTAGGGGCTAGAGCCTACGAGCAGTACTTC
CASSLGARAYEQYF
>TRBV9|TRBJ2-1|NA|TRBD1
TGTGCCAGCAGCCCCCGGGACAGGGGTTCCTACAATGAGCAGTTCTTC
CASSPRDRGSYNEQFF